This T cell receptor (beta chain) appears in the sequencing data of a study of blood T cell repertoires in COVID-19. Per the original methods: How many nucleated cells were present was estimated from reference gene primer amplification. Sequencing used immunoSEQ multiplex PCR; TCRdb keeps in-frame clones, though not all of them. V and J calls and clone size are as listed in that table; D and trimming were resolved from the DNA. Here the sample spans approximately 180,000 clones, 75% to 80% being singletons. V dropped 3 bases and J dropped 5; count of bases not matched to a gene: 8. CDR3 length equals 16 residues. Germline V gene data show CDR1 as SGHRS and CDR2 as YFSETQ.

Sequencing used peripheral blood. This TCR came from a woman between 65 and 79 years old with acute or convalescent COVID-19. The J gene is TRBJ2-5, the V gene TRBV5-1; 12 bases fit TRBD2. Here the CDR3 DNA reads TGCGCCAGCAGCTCGACTAGCGGGAGTAGATTCGAGACCCAGTACTTC. Its protein is CASSSTSGSRFETQYF.